These T cell receptor beta chains were read from a single sample in a study of shared clonotypes between healthy human individuals. TCRdb's table, derived via immunoSEQ multiplex PCR, lists solely in-frame clones and lacks some. The data show 2.3 million or so clones, 90% to 95% seen once. The sample comprised naive CD4+ T cells from PBMCs. These receptors all stem from a man between 18 and 29 years old in good health. Some clones in this sample may be carry-over from other donors' samples. Both conserved end residues are part of each CDR3. Fields, in order: V gene, J gene, CDR3 protein.

V gene: TRBV6-1; J gene: TRBJ1-3; CDR3 protein: CASSEGLSGNTIYF
V gene: TRBV5-1; J gene: TRBJ2-1; CDR3 protein: CASSVSLAGGYNEQFF
V gene: TRBV5-6; J gene: TRBJ1-3; CDR3 protein: CASSLGQGNTIYF
V gene: TRBV13; J gene: TRBJ2-3; CDR3 protein: CASSRKASGRANTQYF
V gene: TRBV5-4; J gene: TRBJ2-7; CDR3 protein: CASSLAGQGAYEQYF
V gene: TRBV30; J gene: TRBJ2-2; CDR3 protein: CAWGGQMNTGELFF
V gene: TRBV5-1; J gene: TRBJ2-1; CDR3 protein: CASSGNRAREQFF
V gene: TRBV11-3; J gene: TRBJ2-2; CDR3 protein: CASSLERGGGELFF
V gene: TRBV27; J gene: TRBJ2-2; CDR3 protein: CASSSGPNTGELFF
V gene: TRBV5-1; J gene: TRBJ2-1; CDR3 protein: CASSLVGTGDYNEQFF
V gene: TRBV5-1; J gene: TRBJ1-5; CDR3 protein: CASSPRGGAQPQHF
V gene: TRBV4-1; J gene: TRBJ2-5; CDR3 protein: CASSHYSSGLAVETQYF
V gene: TRBV9; J gene: TRBJ2-1; CDR3 protein: CASSPPGGAKGFEQFF
V gene: TRBV29-1; J gene: TRBJ2-1; CDR3 protein: CSAGGGRIRNEQFF
V gene: TRBV28; J gene: TRBJ2-1; CDR3 protein: CASKSPGLYNEQFF
V gene: TRBV19; J gene: TRBJ1-2; CDR3 protein: CASRFNYGYTF
V gene: TRBV28; J gene: TRBJ1-1; CDR3 protein: CASSPRDPVKTEAFF
V gene: TRBV6-6; J gene: TRBJ2-7; CDR3 protein: CASSPRTGSYEQYF
V gene: TRBV4-1; J gene: TRBJ1-2; CDR3 protein: CASSRLTDGGYTF